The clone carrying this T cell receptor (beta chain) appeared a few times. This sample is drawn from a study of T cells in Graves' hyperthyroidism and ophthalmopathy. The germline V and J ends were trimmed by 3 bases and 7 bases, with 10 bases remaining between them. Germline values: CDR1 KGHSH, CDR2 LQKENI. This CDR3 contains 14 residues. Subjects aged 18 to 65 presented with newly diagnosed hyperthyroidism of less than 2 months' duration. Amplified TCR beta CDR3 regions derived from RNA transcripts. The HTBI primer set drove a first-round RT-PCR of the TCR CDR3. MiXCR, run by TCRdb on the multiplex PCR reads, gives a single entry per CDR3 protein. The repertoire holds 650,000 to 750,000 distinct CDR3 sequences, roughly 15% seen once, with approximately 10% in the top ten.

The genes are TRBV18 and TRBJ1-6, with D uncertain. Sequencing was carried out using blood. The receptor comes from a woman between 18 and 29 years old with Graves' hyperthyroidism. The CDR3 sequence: CASSPNADNSPLHF. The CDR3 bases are TGTGCCAGCTCACCGAACGCCGACAATTCACCCCTCCACTTT.